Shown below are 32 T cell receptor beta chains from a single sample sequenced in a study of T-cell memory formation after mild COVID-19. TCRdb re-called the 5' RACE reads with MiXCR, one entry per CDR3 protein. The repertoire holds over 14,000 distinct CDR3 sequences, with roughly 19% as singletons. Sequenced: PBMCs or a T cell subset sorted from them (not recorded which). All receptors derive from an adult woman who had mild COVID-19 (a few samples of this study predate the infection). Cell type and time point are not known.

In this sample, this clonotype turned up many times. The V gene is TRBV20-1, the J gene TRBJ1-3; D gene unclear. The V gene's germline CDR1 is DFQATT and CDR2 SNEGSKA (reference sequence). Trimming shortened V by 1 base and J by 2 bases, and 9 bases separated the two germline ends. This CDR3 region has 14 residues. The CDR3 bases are TGCAGTGCTAGAGCTCCCGTCGCTGGAAACACCATATATTTT. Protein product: CSARAPVAGNTIYF.

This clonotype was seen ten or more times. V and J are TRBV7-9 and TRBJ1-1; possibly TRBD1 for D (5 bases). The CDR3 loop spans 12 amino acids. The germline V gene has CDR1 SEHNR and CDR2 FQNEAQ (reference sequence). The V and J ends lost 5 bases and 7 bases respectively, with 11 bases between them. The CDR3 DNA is TGTGCCAGCAGCCCAAGACAGCTTGAAGCTTTCTTT. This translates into CASSPRQLEAFF.

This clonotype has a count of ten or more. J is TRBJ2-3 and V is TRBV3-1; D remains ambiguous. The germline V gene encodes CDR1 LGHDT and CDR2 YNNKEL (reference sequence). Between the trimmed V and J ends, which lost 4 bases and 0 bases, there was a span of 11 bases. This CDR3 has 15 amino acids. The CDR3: CASSLLAVSTDTQYF. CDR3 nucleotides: TGTGCCAGCAGCCTATTAGCAGTCAGCACAGATACGCAGTATTTT.

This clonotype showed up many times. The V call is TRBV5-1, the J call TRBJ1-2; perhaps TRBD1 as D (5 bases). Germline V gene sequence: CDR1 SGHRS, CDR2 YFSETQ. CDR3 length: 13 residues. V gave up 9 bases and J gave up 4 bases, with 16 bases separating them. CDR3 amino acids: CAKIPRQIYGYTF. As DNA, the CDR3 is TGCGCCAAGATCCCCCGACAGATCTATGGCTACACCTTC.

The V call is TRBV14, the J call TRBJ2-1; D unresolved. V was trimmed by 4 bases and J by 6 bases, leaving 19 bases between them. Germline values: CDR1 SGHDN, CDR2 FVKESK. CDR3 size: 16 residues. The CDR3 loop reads CASSPRPARVPNEQFF. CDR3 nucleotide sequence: TGTGCCAGCAGCCCCAGGCCGGCCCGGGTCCCCAATGAGCAGTTCTTC.

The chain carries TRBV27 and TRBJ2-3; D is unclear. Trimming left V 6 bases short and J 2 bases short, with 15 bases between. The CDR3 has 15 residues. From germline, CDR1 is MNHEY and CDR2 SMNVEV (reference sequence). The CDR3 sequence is CASSLQLGFTDTQYF. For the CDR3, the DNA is TGTGCCAGCAGCCTCCAGTTGGGTTTCACAGATACGCAGTATTTT.

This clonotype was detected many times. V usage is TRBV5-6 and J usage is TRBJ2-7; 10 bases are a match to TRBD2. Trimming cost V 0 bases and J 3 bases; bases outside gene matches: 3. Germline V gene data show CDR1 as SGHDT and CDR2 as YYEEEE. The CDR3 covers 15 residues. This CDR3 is CASSLALAGDYEQYF. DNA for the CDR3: TGTGCCAGCAGCTTGGCTCTAGCGGGGGACTACGAGCAGTACTTC.

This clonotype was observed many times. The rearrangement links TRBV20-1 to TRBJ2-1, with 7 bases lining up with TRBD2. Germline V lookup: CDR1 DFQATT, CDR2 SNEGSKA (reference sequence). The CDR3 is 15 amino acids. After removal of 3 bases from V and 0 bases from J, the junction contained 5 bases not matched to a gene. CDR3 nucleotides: TGCAGTGCTAGTACTAGCGCCAGCTCCTACAATGAGCAGTTCTTC. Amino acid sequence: CSASTSASSYNEQFF.

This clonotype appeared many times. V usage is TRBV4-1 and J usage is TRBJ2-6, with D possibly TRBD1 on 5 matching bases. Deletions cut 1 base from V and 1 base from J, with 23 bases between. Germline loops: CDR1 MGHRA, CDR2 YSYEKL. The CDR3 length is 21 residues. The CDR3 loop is CASSQAPGRFQMGSGANVLTF. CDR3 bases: TGCGCCAGCAGCCAAGCGCCAGGGCGTTTTCAGATGGGATCTGGGGCCAACGTCCTGACTTTC.

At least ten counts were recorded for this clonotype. DNA of the CDR3: TGTGCCAGCAGCTCCCGGGACAGGGGGGACGAGCAGTACTTC. Translating it yields CASSSRDRGDEQYF. The V gene is TRBV7-6, the J gene TRBJ2-7; 11 nucleotides line up with TRBD1. CDR3 size: 14 residues. Losses at the gene ends were 4 bases for V and 5 bases for J; bases not matched to a gene: 4. The germline V gene has CDR1 SGHVS and CDR2 FNYEAQ.

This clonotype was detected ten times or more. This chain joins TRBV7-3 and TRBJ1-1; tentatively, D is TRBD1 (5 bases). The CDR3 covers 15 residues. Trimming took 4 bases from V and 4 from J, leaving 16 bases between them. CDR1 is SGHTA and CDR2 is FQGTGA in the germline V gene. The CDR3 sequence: CASSSDRWTRTEAFF. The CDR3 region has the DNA TGTGCCAGCAGCTCCGACAGATGGACCCGCACTGAAGCTTTCTTT.

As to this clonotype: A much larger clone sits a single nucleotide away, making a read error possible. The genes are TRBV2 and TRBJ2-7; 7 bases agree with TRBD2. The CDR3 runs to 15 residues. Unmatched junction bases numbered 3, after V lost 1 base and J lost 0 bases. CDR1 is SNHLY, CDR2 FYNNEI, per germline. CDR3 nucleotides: TGTGCCAGCAGTGAAGAAGGCGGGAGCTCCTACGAGCAGTACTTC. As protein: CASSEEGGSSYEQYF.

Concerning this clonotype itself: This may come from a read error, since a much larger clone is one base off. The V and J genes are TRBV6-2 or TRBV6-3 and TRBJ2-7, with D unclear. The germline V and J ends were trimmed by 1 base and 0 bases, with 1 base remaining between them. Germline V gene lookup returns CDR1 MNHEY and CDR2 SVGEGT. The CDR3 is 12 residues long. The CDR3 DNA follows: TGTGCCAGCAGTTACTTCTCCTACGAGCAGTACTTC. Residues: CASSYFSYEQYF.

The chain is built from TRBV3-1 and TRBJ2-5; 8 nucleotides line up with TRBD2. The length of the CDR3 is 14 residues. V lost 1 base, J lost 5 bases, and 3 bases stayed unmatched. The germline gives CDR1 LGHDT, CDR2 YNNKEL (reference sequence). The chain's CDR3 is CASSQVAGRETQYF. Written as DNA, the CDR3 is TGTGCCAGCAGCCAAGTAGCGGGGCGGGAGACCCAGTACTTC.

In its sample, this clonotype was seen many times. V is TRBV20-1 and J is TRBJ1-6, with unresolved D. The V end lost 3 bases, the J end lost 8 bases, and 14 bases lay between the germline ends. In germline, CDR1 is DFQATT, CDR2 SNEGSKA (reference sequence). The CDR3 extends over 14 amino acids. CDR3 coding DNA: TGCAGTGCTAGGCGGGTGCTCCTTGATTCACCCCTCCACTTT. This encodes CSARRVLLDSPLHF.

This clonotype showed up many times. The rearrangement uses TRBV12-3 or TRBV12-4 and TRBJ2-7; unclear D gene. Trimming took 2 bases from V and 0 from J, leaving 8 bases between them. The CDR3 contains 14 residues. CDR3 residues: CASSLPRSSYEQYF. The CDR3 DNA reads TGTGCCAGCAGTTTACCCCGGAGCTCCTACGAGCAGTACTTC.

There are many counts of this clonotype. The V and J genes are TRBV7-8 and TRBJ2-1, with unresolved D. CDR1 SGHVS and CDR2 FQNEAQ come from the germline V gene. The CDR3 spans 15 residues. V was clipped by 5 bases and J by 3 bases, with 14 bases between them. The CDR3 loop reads CASSLVGADYNEQFF. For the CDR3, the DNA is TGTGCCAGCAGCCTAGTAGGCGCAGACTACAATGAGCAGTTCTTC.

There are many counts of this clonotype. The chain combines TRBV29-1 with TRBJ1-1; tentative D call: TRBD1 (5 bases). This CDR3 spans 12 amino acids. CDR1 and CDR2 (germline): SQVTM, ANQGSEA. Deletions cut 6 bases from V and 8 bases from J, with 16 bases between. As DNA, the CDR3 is TGCAGCGTCGCAACAGGTTCAGTAGAAGCTTTCTTT. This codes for CSVATGSVEAFF. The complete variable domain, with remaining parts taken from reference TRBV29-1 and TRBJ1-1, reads SAVISQKPSRDICQRGTSLTIQCQVDSQVTMMFWYRQQPGQSLTLIATANQGSEATYESGFVIDKFPISRPNLTFSTLTVSNMSPEDSSIYLCSVATGSVEAFFGQGTRLTVV.

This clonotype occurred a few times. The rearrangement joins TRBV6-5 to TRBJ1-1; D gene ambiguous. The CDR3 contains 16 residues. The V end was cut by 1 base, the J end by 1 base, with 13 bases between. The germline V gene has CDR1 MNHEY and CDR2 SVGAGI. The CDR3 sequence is CASSYLDRTRNTEAFF. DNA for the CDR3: TGTGCCAGCAGTTACTTGGACCGGACCAGGAACACTGAAGCTTTCTTT.

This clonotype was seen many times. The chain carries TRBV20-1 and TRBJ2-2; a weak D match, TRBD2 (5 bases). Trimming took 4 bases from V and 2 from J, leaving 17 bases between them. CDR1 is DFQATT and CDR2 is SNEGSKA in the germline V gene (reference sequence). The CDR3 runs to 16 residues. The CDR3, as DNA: TGCAGTGCTATGACTCTAGAGGGCCTAAACACCGGGGAGCTGTTTTTT. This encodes CSAMTLEGLNTGELFF.

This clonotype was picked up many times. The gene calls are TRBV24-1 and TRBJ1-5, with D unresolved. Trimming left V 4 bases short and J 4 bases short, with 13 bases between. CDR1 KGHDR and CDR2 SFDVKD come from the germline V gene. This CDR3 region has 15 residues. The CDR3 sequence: CATSDPTGGNQPQHF. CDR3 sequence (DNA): TGTGCCACCAGTGACCCGACCGGAGGTAATCAGCCCCAGCATTTT.

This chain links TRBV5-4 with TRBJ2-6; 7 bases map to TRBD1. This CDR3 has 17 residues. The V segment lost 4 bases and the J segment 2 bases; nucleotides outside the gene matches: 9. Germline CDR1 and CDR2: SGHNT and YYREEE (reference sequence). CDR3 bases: TGTGCCAGCAGCCGAGCGGCCAGGGGGACTGGGGCCAACGTCCTGACTTTC. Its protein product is CASSRAARGTGANVLTF. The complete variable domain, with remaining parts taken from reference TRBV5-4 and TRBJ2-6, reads ETGVTQSPTHLIKTRGQQVTLRCSSQSGHNTVSWYQQALGQGPQFIFQYYREEENGRGNFPPRFSGLQFPNYSSELNVNALELDDSALYLCASSRAARGTGANVLTFGAGSRLTVL.

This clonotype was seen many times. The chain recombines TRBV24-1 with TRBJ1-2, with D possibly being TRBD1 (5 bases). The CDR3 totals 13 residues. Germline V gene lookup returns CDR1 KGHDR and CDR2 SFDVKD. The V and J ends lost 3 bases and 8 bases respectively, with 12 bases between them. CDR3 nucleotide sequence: TGTGCCACCAGTGATGGGTCGACAGTCGGCTACACCTTC. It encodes CATSDGSTVGYTF.

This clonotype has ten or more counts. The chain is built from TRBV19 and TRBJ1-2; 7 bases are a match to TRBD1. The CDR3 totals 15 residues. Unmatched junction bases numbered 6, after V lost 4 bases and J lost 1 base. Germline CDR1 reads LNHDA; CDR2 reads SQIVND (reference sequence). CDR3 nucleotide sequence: TGTGCCAGTAGTAAGGGACAGACGGATAACTATGGCTACACCTTC. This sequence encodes CASSKGQTDNYGYTF.

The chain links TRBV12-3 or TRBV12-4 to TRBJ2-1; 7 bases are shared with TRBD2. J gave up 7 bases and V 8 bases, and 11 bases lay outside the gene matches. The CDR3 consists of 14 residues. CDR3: CASAERGMRNEQFF. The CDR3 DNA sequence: TGTGCCAGCGCGGAGCGGGGCATGAGAAATGAGCAGTTCTTC.

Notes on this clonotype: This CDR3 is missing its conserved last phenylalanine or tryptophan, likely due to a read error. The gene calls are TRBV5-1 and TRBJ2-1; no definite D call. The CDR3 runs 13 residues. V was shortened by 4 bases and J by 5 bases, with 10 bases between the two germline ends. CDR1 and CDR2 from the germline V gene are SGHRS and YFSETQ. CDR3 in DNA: TGCGCCAGCAGCGTGGACCGGAACAATGAGCAGTTCTTA. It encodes CASSVDRNNEQFL.

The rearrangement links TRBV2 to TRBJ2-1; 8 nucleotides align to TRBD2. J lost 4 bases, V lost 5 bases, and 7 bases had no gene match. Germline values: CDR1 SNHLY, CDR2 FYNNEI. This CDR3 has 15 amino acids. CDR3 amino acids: CASSSTSGRYNEQFF. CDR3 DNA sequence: TGTGCCAGCAGTTCAACTAGCGGAAGGTACAATGAGCAGTTCTTC.

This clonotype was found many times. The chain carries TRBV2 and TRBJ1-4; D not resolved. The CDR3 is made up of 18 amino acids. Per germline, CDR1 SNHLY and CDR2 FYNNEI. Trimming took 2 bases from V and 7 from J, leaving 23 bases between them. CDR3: CASSEFISLLRPGEKLFF. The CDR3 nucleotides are TGTGCCAGCAGTGAATTCATTAGTCTCCTAAGGCCGGGTGAAAAACTGTTTTTT. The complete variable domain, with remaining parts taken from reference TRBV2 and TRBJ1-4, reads EPEVTQTPSHQVTQMGQEVILRCVPISNHLYFYWYRQILGQKVEFLVSFYNNEISEKSEIFDDQFSVERPDGSNFTLKIRSTKLEDSAMYFCASSEFISLLRPGEKLFFGSGTQLSVL.

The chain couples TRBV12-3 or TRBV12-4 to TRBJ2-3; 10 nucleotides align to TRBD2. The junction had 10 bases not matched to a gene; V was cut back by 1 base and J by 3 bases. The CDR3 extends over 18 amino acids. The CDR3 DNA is TGTGCCAGCAGTTTAGGACTAGCGGGCTTGGGGGGTACAGATACGCAGTATTTT. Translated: CASSLGLAGLGGTDTQYF.

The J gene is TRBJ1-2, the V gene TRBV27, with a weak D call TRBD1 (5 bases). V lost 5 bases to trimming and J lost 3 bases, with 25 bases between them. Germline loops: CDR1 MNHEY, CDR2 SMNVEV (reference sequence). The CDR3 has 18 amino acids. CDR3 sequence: CASSPIGALVVLDYGYTF. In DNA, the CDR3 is TGTGCCAGCAGTCCAATAGGGGCGTTGGTCGTATTGGACTATGGCTACACCTTC.

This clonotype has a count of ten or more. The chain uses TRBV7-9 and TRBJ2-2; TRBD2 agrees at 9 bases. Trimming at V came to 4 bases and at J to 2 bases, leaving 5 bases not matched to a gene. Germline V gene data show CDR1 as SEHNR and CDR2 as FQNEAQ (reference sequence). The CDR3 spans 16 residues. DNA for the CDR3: TGTGCCAGCAGCTCTTTAGCGGGAGCAAACACCGGGGAGCTGTTTTTT. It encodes CASSSLAGANTGELFF.

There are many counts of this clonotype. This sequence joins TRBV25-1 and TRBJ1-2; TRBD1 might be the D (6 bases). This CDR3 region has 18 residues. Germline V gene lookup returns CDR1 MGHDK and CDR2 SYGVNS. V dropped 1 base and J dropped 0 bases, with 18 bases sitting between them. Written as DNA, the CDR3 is TGTGCCAGCAGTGAATCAGACGGAAAGGGGGAAGCTAACTATGGCTACACCTTC. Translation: CASSESDGKGEANYGYTF.